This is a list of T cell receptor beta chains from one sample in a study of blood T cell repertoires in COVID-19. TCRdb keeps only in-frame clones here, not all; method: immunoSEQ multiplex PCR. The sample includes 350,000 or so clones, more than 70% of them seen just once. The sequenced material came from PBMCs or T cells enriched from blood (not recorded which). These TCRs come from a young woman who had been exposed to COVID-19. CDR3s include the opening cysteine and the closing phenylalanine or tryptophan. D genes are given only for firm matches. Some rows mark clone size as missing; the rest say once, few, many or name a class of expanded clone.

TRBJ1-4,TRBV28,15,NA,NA,CASRGVQGVGEKLFF,TGTGCCAGCAGGGGGGTACAGGGCGTAGGCGAAAAACTGTTTTTT
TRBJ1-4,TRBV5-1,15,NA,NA,CASSPLATGGEKLFF,TGCGCCAGCAGCCCCCTGGCGACAGGTGGGGAAAAACTGTTTTTT
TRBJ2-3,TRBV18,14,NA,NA,CASSPQGNTDTQYF,TGTGCCAGCTCACCGCAGGGGAACACAGATACGCAGTATTTT
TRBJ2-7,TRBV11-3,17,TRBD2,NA,CASSPWGASGRSYEQYF,TGTGCCAGCAGCCCCTGGGGGGCTAGCGGGAGGTCCTACGAGCAGTACTTC
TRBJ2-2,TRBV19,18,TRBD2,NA,CASSIPPGLAQNTGELFF,TGTGCCAGTAGTATACCCCCCGGACTAGCTCAGAACACCGGGGAGCTGTTTTTT
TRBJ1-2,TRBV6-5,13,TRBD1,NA,CASSYRQGDGYTF,TGTGCCAGCAGTTACAGGCAGGGGGATGGCTACACCTTC
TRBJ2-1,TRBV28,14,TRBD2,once,CASTTSGTYNEQFF,TGTGCCAGCACGACTAGCGGGACCTACAATGAGCAGTTCTTC
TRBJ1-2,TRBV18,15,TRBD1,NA,CASSPADRRLGGYTF,TGTGCCAGCTCACCAGCGGACAGGCGTTTAGGGGGCTACACCTTC
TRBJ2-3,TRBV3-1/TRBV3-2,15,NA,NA,CASSQAASFTDTQYF,TGTGCCAGCAGCCAAGCGGCTAGTTTCACAGATACGCAGTATTTT
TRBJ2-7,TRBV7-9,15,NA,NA,CASSIPTVSSYEQYF,TGTGCCAGCAGCATCCCAACCGTCAGCTCCTACGAGCAGTACTTC
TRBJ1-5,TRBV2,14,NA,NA,CASSEWGGNQPQHF,TGTGCCAGCAGTGAATGGGGGGGCAATCAGCCCCAGCATTTT
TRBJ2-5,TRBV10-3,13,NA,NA,CASRDQGQETQYF,TGTGCTAGTCGGGATCAGGGGCAAGAGACCCAGTACTTC
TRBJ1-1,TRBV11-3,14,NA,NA,CASSFAYGGRGAFF,TGTGCCAGCAGCTTTGCCTATGGGGGCAGGGGAGCTTTCTTT
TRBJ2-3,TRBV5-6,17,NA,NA,CASSPTGLHKRTDTQYF,TGTGCCAGCAGCCCGACCGGGCTCCATAAGCGGACAGATACGCAGTATTTT
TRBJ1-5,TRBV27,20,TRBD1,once,CASSPHMYRGQRYSNQPQHF,TGTGCCAGCAGTCCCCATATGTACAGGGGGCAACGATATAGCAATCAGCCCCAGCATTTT
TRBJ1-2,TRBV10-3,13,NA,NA,CAIRRANPNGYTF,TGTGCCATCAGGAGGGCAAACCCAAATGGCTACACCTTC
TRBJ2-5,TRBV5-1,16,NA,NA,CASSTLGATSQETQYF,TGCGCCAGCAGCACTTTAGGGGCGACAAGCCAAGAGACCCAGTACTTC
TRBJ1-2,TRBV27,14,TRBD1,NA,CASSLRQGTGGYTF,TGTGCCAGCAGTTTAAGACAGGGCACAGGGGGCTACACCTTC
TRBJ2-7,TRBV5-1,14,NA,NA,CASSNELGAYEQYF,TGCGCCAGCAGCAATGAGTTAGGGGCCTACGAGCAGTACTTC
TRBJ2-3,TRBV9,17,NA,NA,CASSVAGQGKGTDTQYF,TGTGCCAGCAGCGTAGCCGGGCAGGGGAAGGGGACAGATACGCAGTATTTT
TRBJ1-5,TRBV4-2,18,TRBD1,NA,CASSQDVPGTASYQPQHF,TGTGCCAGCAGCCAAGACGTACCGGGGACAGCGTCTTATCAGCCCCAGCATTTT
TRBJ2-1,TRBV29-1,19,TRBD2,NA,CSVEGGVLGLAGQGNEQFF,TGCAGCGTTGAAGGTGGGGTGCTGGGACTAGCGGGCCAAGGCAATGAGCAGTTCTTC
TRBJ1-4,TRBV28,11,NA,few,CASRLSEKLFF,TGTGCCAGCAGGCTTAGTGAAAAACTGTTTTTT
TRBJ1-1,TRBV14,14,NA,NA,CASSRKGGGTEAFF,TGTGCCAGCAGCCGAAAGGGAGGGGGAACTGAAGCTTTCTTT
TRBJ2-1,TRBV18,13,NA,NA,CASSPVDSWELFF,TGTGCCAGCTCACCAGTGGATTCATGGGAGTTGTTCTTC
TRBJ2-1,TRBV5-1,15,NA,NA,CASSTDSGGYNEQFF,TGCGCCAGCAGCACCGACTCCGGAGGGTACAATGAGCAGTTCTTC
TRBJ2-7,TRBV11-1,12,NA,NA,CASSLVGRGQYF,TGTGCCAGCAGCTTAGTTGGCAGGGGGCAGTACTTC
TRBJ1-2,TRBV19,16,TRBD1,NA,CASSTPGQGPNYGYTF,TGTGCCAGTAGTACCCCCGGACAGGGACCCAACTATGGCTACACCTTC
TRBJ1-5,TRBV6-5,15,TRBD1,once,CASSYTGTGNQPQHF,TGTGCCAGCAGTTACACCGGGACAGGCAATCAGCCCCAGCATTTT
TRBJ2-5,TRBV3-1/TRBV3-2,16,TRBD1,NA,CASSSTGTGEQETQYF,TGTGCCAGCAGCTCTACCGGGACAGGGGAACAAGAGACCCAGTACTTC
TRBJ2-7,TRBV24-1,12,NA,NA,CATSEAGLEQYF,TGTGCCACCAGTGAGGCAGGCCTCGAGCAGTACTTC
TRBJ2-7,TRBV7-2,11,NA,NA,CASSSLYEQYF,TGTGCCAGCAGCTCCCTCTACGAGCAGTACTTC
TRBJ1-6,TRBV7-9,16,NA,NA,CASSLLGVGGNSPLHF,TGTGCCAGCAGCTTATTGGGGGTGGGGGGTAATTCACCCCTCCACTTT
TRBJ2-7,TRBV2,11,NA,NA,CASVVQVGQYF,TGTGCCAGCGTTGTTCAGGTCGGGCAGTACTTC
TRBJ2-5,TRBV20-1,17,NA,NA,CSASRSVWGVNQETQYF,TGCAGTGCTAGTAGATCCGTGTGGGGAGTGAACCAAGAGACCCAGTACTTC
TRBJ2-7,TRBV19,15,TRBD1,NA,CASSRDRVLSDEQYF,TGTGCCAGTAGTAGGGACAGGGTTTTATCGGACGAGCAGTACTTC
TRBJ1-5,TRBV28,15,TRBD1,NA,CASRSPGQGNQPQHF,TGTGCCAGCAGGTCACCGGGACAGGGGAATCAGCCCCAGCATTTT
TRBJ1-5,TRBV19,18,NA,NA,CASSIVKGRVSSNQPQHF,TGTGCCAGTAGTATAGTTAAAGGCAGGGTAAGCAGCAATCAGCCCCAGCATTTT
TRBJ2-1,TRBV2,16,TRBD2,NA,CASRVLAGGPPHEQFF,TGTGCCAGCAGAGTTCTAGCGGGAGGGCCTCCCCATGAGCAGTTCTTC
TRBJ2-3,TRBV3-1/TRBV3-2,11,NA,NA,CASSRQDTQYF,TGTGCCAGCAGCCGTCAGGATACGCAGTATTTT
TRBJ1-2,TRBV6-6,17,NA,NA,CASSLAAGPGSSDGYTF,TGTGCCAGCAGTCTCGCTGCCGGCCCAGGAAGTTCGGATGGCTACACCTTC
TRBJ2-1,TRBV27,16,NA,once,CASRGGGVAYYNEQFF,TGTGCCAGCAGGGGGGGTGGGGTAGCGTACTACAATGAGCAGTTCTTC
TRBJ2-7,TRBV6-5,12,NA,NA,CASRTGAYEQYF,TGTGCCAGCAGGACGGGGGCCTACGAGCAGTACTTC
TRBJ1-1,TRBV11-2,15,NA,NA,CASSLRGSLNTEAFF,TGTGCCAGCAGCTTAAGGGGCAGCTTGAACACTGAAGCTTTCTTT
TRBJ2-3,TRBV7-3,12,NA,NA,CASSFFGDTQYF,TGTGCCAGCAGCTTTTTCGGGGATACGCAGTATTTT
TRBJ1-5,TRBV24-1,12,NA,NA,CATSDPNQPQHF,TGTGCCACCAGTGATCCAAATCAGCCCCAGCATTTT
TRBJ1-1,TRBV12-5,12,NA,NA,CASGLAPAEAFF,TGTGCTAGTGGTTTGGCCCCAGCTGAAGCTTTCTTT
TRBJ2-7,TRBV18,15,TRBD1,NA,CASSPSGTGKYEQYF,TGTGCCAGCTCACCATCCGGGACAGGGAAGTACGAGCAGTACTTC
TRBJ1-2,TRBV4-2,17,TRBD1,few,CASSQDRGGGTHYGYTF,TGTGCCAGCAGCCAAGATCGCGGAGGGGGCACCCACTATGGCTACACCTTC
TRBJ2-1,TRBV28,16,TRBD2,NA,CASSPSAGGSYNEQFF,TGTGCCAGCAGTCCGTCAGCGGGAGGATCCTACAATGAGCAGTTCTTC
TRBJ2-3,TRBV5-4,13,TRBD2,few,CASAERDKDTQYF,TGTGCCAGCGCCGAGCGGGATAAAGATACGCAGTATTTT
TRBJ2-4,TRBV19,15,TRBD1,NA,CASSITGGAKNIQYF,TGTGCCAGTAGTATCACAGGGGGCGCCAAAAACATTCAGTACTTC
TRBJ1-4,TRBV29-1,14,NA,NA,CSVGDGTPNEKLFF,TGCAGCGTTGGGGACGGGACTCCTAATGAAAAACTGTTTTTT
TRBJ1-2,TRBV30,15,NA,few,CAWSLPTVPNYGYTF,TGTGCCTGGAGCCTCCCGACTGTTCCTAACTATGGCTACACCTTC
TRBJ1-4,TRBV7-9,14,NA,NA,CASSLAGAVGELFF,TGTGCCAGCAGCTTAGCGGGGGCCGTTGGGGAACTGTTTTTT
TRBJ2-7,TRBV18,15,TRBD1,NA,CASSPGQVDSYEQYF,TGTGCCAGCTCACCCGGACAGGTCGACTCCTACGAGCAGTACTTC
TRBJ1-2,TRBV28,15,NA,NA,CASRRTGRWDYGYTF,TGTGCCAGCAGGCGTACAGGGCGTTGGGACTATGGCTACACCTTC
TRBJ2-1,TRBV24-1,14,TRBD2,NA,CATSDFGGANEQFF,TGTGCCACCAGTGATTTCGGGGGGGCAAATGAGCAGTTCTTC
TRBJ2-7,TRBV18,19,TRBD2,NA,CASSSWTSGHPQGAYEQYF,TGTGCCAGCTCATCCTGGACTAGCGGGCACCCTCAGGGAGCCTACGAGCAGTACTTC
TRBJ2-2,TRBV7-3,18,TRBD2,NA,CASSSRTSGPLKPGELFF,TGTGCCAGCAGCTCTCGGACTAGCGGACCTCTAAAACCGGGGGAGCTGTTTTTT